The present entry profiles one TCR beta chain with its context. The V and J ends lost 3 bases and 7 bases, in that order; junction bases with no gene match: 6. CDR1 LNHNV and CDR2 YYDKDF come from the germline V gene (reference sequence). The CDR3 runs to 16 residues. This entry belongs to a study of T cell responses to AZD1222 COVID-19 vaccine. Libraries were prepared by immunoSEQ multiplex PCR; TCRdb keeps only in-frame clonotypes and omits some of them. Here the sample spans approximately 56,000 clones, over 75% being singletons. Sequencing was performed on peripheral blood, taken on day 0 of AZD1222 vaccination. The clonotype originates from an adult in good health. The V and J genes are TRBV15 and TRBJ2-1, with TRBD2 identical over 13 bases. The CDR3 loop reads CATSRGGTSGVNEQFF. The CDR3 nucleotides are TGTGCCACCAGCAGGGGGGGGACTAGCGGGGTAAATGAGCAGTTCTTC.